Listed below are T cell receptor beta chains from one sample, sequenced in a study of blood T cell repertoires in COVID-19. Sequenced by immunoSEQ multiplex PCR; TCRdb stores in-frame clones only, minus some. Of 65,000 or so clones in the sample, 81% were seen once. Sequenced input: peripheral blood. The receptors derive from a man older than 75 with acute or convalescent COVID-19. CDR3s include the opening cysteine and the closing phenylalanine or tryptophan. D genes are given only for firm matches. The listing skips clone size in some rows; elsewhere it reads once, few, many or a size class.

cdr3_nt,cdr3_aa,j_call,clone_size,v_call,d_call
TGCGCCAGCAGCTTGGCGGGACTAGCGGGTTCCTACGAGCAGTACTTC,CASSLAGLAGSYEQYF,TRBJ2-7,few,TRBV5-1,TRBD2
TGTGCCACCAGTGATTGCCCCAGGGGAGCCGTTGAGACCCAGTACTTC,CATSDCPRGAVETQYF,TRBJ2-5,-,TRBV24-1,-
TGTGCCTGGAGTGTAGGGGGACGGGCGAGCAATCAGCCCCAGCATTTT,CAWSVGGRASNQPQHF,TRBJ1-5,-,TRBV30,-
TGTGCCAGTAGTATAGACAGGGTCAGCAATCAGCCCCAGCATTTT,CASSIDRVSNQPQHF,TRBJ1-5,-,TRBV19,-
TGCAGCGTTGAAGGGCCCCCGACAGTAGGAGAGACCCAGTACTTC,CSVEGPPTVGETQYF,TRBJ2-5,-,TRBV29-1,-
TGTGCCAGCAGCTGGGAACCTCAGGGAGGCGAGCAGTACTTC,CASSWEPQGGEQYF,TRBJ2-7,-,TRBV11-3,-
TGTGAAGCGGGGGGGCCCTGGACCGGGGAGCTGTTTTTT,CEAGGPWTGELFF,TRBJ2-2,-,TRBV19,TRBD2
TGTGCCAGTAGTATACAAGCAGGGGGGCGGTATGGCTACACCTTC,CASSIQAGGRYGYTF,TRBJ1-2,-,TRBV19,TRBD1
TGCGCCAGCAGCTTCACGGGACAGGGTATCTACGAGCAGTACTTC,CASSFTGQGIYEQYF,TRBJ2-7,-,TRBV5-1,TRBD1
TGCAGCGTTGGGACAGGGGGCTACAATGAGCAGTTCTTC,CSVGTGGYNEQFF,TRBJ2-1,-,TRBV29-1,TRBD1
TGTGCCAGTAATAAACAGGGGCTGAACACTGAAGCTTTCTTT,CASNKQGLNTEAFF,TRBJ1-1,-,TRBV19,TRBD1
TGTGCCAGCAGCCACCTCGACAGGGACACGGGTGGCTACACCTTC,CASSHLDRDTGGYTF,TRBJ1-2,-,TRBV3-1/TRBV3-2,TRBD1
TGTGCCAGTGTCCGAGGACAGGGAGGAAATCAGCCCCAGCATTTT,CASVRGQGGNQPQHF,TRBJ1-5,-,TRBV19,TRBD1
TGTGCCAGCAGTAGGGCGGACAGAGGGGTCAATCAGCCCCAGCATTTT,CASSRADRGVNQPQHF,TRBJ1-5,few,TRBV27,-
TGTGCTTCCCAACGGGGACAGGAGAACACTGAAGCTTTCTTT,CASQRGQENTEAFF,TRBJ1-1,-,TRBV6-5,TRBD1
TGCGCCAGCAGCTTGTCAGAAAGCTATGGCTACACCTTC,CASSLSESYGYTF,TRBJ1-2,-,TRBV5-1,-
TGTGCCAGCAGTACGGGAATTAGCTACACCTTC,CASSTGISYTF,TRBJ1-2,few,TRBV12-3/TRBV12-4,-
TGTGCCAGCAGTCCGCTCTACAGGGACGGCTACACCTTC,CASSPLYRDGYTF,TRBJ1-2,-,TRBV27,-
TGCGCCCGTAAACTCAGCAGTCAATCAATCCCAGGGTTTAGGTCAGACGAGCAGTACTTC,CARKLSSQSIPGFRSDEQYF,TRBJ2-7,-,TRBV23-1,-
TGTGCCAGCAGCACGGGACTGTCCTACGAGCAGTACTTC,CASSTGLSYEQYF,TRBJ2-7,-,TRBV11-2,-
TGTGCCAGCAGCCCGGGAAGACAGGGAAACTATGGCTACACCTTC,CASSPGRQGNYGYTF,TRBJ1-2,large,TRBV5-4,TRBD1
TGTGCCAGTAGTCTCGGACGGGAGGCAACTAATGAAAAACTGTTTTTT,CASSLGREATNEKLFF,TRBJ1-4,-,TRBV19,-
TGCGCCAGCAGCTTTGATCCCAGGGTGAACACTGAAGCTTTCTTT,CASSFDPRVNTEAFF,TRBJ1-1,-,TRBV5-1,-
TGCGCCAGCAGCTTCCCCCTTCCTGGGGAGCTGTTTTTT,CASSFPLPGELFF,TRBJ2-2,once,TRBV5-1,-
TGTGCCAGCAGCTTACAGGGGAACACTGAAGCTTTCTTT,CASSLQGNTEAFF,TRBJ1-1,few,TRBV7-3,-
TGTGCCAGCAGCTTAAGGGACAGCCATTTCCCACGCGGCTACACCTTC,CASSLRDSHFPRGYTF,TRBJ1-2,-,TRBV11-2,TRBD1